The next 13 T cell receptor beta chains were all read from a single sample in a study of T cells after yellow fever vaccination. TCRdb ran MiXCR on the 5' RACE reads and lists one entry per CDR3 protein. The data contain roughly 120,000 distinct CDR3 sequences, more than 6.5% of them seen just once; the ten biggest clones take up roughly 2.6%. This specimen was CD4+ T cells sorted from PBMCs, taken more than 8 days after the first yellow fever vaccination. The receptors come from a man younger than 35 who received the YFV17D yellow fever vaccine.

This clonotype was picked up many times. The chain carries TRBV27 and TRBJ1-2; D unresolved. Trimming took 6 bases from V and 2 from J, leaving 10 bases between them. CDR1 MNHEY and CDR2 SMNVEV come from the germline V gene (reference sequence). This CDR3 contains 13 residues. The CDR3, as DNA: TGTGCCAGCAGCCCCCGGACGAACTATGGCTACACCTTC. Residues: CASSPRTNYGYTF.

This clonotype has a count of ten or more. The chain is built from TRBV5-1 and TRBJ1-2; perhaps TRBD1 as D (5 bases). CDR3 length: 16 amino acids. Per the germline V gene, CDR1 is SGHRS and CDR2 is YFSETQ. The germline V and J ends were trimmed by 1 base and 1 base, with 14 bases remaining between them. The CDR3 bases are TGCGCCAGCAGCTTGAGGGACCAGGTCTTTAACTATGGCTACACCTTC. It is translated as CASSLRDQVFNYGYTF.

This clonotype was seen many times. The CDR3 sequence is CSAHRSENYEQYF. Here the CDR3 DNA reads TGCAGTGCTCACCGTTCAGAAAACTACGAGCAGTACTTC. The chain recombines TRBV20-1 with TRBJ2-7, with no clear D. Germline lookup yields CDR1 DFQATT and CDR2 SNEGSKA (reference sequence). V was trimmed by 5 bases and J by 3 bases, leaving 14 bases between them. There are 13 residues in the CDR3.

CDR3 sequence (DNA): TGCGCCAGCAGCTTGGCTCGATCGGACCTTCAAGAGACCCAGTACTTC. It specifies CASSLARSDLQETQYF. J is TRBJ2-5 and V is TRBV5-1; D is ambiguous. CDR3 length: 16 residues. V gave up 0 bases and J gave up 2 bases, with 14 bases separating them. Germline CDR1 and CDR2: SGHRS and YFSETQ.

For this clonotype: A much larger clone is a single base away; this may be a read error. The chain combines TRBV20-1 with TRBJ2-1, with D unresolved. This CDR3 region has 15 residues. V was pared by 3 bases and J by 12 bases, with 24 bases between. Germline V gene data show CDR1 as DFQATT and CDR2 as SNEGSKA (reference sequence). CDR3 DNA: TGCAGTGCTAGTACCCCGGTCAGTCCTACACCGGGGCAGTTCTTC. Translated, it gives CSASTPVSPTPGQFF.

Ten or more counts support this clonotype. The chain links TRBV6-5 to TRBJ1-2, with D tentatively TRBD1 (6 bases). Germline V gene data show CDR1 as MNHEY and CDR2 as SVGAGI. The V end lost 0 bases, the J end lost 2 bases, and 13 bases lay between the germline ends. This CDR3 is 16 amino acids long. The CDR3, as DNA: TGTGCCAGCAGTTACTCGCTAGGCAGGGGCAACTATGGCTACACCTTC. Translation gives CASSYSLGRGNYGYTF.

This clonotype occurred many times. The genes are TRBV20-1 and TRBJ1-1; 7 bases line up with TRBD1. The CDR3 sequence is 13 residues long. J lost 1 base, V lost 7 bases, and 6 bases had no gene match. Germline V gives CDR1 DFQATT, CDR2 SNEGSKA (reference sequence). The CDR3 is CSGKQGPNTEAFF. Here the CDR3 DNA reads TGCAGTGGGAAACAGGGGCCGAACACTGAAGCTTTCTTT.

V is TRBV20-1 and J is TRBJ1-3; no clear D gene. The CDR3 runs 14 residues. CDR1 is DFQATT, CDR2 SNEGSKA, per germline (reference sequence). V was trimmed by 6 bases and J by 0 bases, leaving 12 bases between them. The CDR3 coding sequence is TGCAGTGCCCCCTCGGGAAACTCTGGAAACACCATATATTTT. Translated: CSAPSGNSGNTIYF.

This clonotype was seen more than once but under ten times. The CDR3 coding sequence is TGTGCCAGCAGCTTAGCGCTGGCGGGGGGCGCCTACGAGCAGTACTTC. The encoded protein is CASSLALAGGAYEQYF. The chain combines TRBV7-2 with TRBJ2-7; 8 positions match TRBD2. Losses at the gene ends were 0 bases for V and 2 bases for J; bases not matched to a gene: 6. CDR3 length: 16 residues. Germline CDR1 is SGHTA and CDR2 is FQGNSA.

The V call is TRBV4-3, the J call TRBJ1-1; D is unresolved. The CDR3 runs to 16 residues. In germline, CDR1 is LGHNA, CDR2 YSLEER. Trimming stripped 0 bases from V and 4 bases from J, with 15 bases between. CDR3 region: CASSQDFGRAGTEAFF. The CDR3 coding sequence is TGCGCCAGCAGCCAAGATTTCGGGCGAGCTGGCACTGAAGCTTTCTTT.

This clonotype was seen a handful of times. The chain uses TRBV7-2 and TRBJ2-7; 9 positions match TRBD2. Germline V gives CDR1 SGHTA, CDR2 FQGNSA. The V and J ends lost 3 bases and 5 bases, in that order; junction bases with no gene match: 5. The CDR3 loop spans 14 amino acids. The CDR3 DNA sequence: TGTGCCAGCAGCTTGGGCGGGGGGGCGAACGAGCAGTACTTC. It yields the protein CASSLGGGANEQYF.

This clonotype has only a few counts. The rearrangement links TRBV7-2 to TRBJ2-5; 13 bases are a match to TRBD2. This CDR3 is 17 amino acids long. Germline assignment: CDR1 SGHTA and CDR2 FQGNSA. Germline trimming cut 5 bases from V and 5 bases from J; bases unmatched to any gene: 11. As DNA, the CDR3 is TGTGCCAGCAGCCATCGACTAGCGGGGGGCCACCGGGAGACCCAGTACTTC. Its translation: CASSHRLAGGHRETQYF.

In this sample, this clonotype turned up many times. The rearrangement joins TRBV20-1 to TRBJ1-2; D not certain. From germline, CDR1 is DFQATT and CDR2 SNEGSKA (reference sequence). The germline V and J ends were trimmed by 3 bases and 5 bases, with 7 bases remaining between them. The CDR3 runs to 11 residues. CDR3 sequence (DNA): TGCAGTGCTAGCTTGGATTATGGCTACACCTTC. Residues: CSASLDYGYTF.